This passage covers 12 T cell receptor beta chains from one sample sequenced in a study of T-cell reconstitution after alpha-beta-depleted transplantation in children. Unique molecular identifiers were used to barcode this TCRbeta library. TCRdb fed the PCR reads into MiXCR, producing one record per CDR3 protein. Among some 500,000 distinct CDR3 sequences, around 16% were seen once, and the ten largest hold more than 2.5%. The source was PBMCs from the stem cell graft donor, collected from the stem cell graft. Every receptor here comes from a human donor who donated a stem cell graft to a child with acute lymphoblastic leukemia.

For the CDR3, the DNA is TGCAGTGCCCCCCCTCGTGGCAGGGGCGGAACCTCGAACACTGAAGCTTTCTTT. Translated, it gives CSAPPRGRGGTSNTEAFF. V and J are TRBV20-1 and TRBJ1-1, with D possibly matching TRBD1 (6 bases). The V end lost 6 bases, the J end lost 1 base, and 27 bases lay between the germline ends. The CDR3 is 18 residues long. CDR1 and CDR2 from the germline V gene are DFQATT and SNEGSKA (reference sequence).

This clonotype was counted between two and nine times. The chain uses TRBV4-2 and TRBJ2-1; D remains ambiguous. Trimming stripped 0 bases from V and 10 bases from J, with 13 bases between. The germline gives CDR1 LGHNA, CDR2 YNFKEQ. CDR3 length: 14 residues. In nucleotides, the CDR3 is TGTGCCAGCAGCCAAGATTATAAAGGCAGCGAGCAGTTCTTC. This gives the protein CASSQDYKGSEQFF.

Only a few counts were recorded for this clonotype. This chain uses TRBV4-1 with TRBJ1-4; no definite D call. The germline V gene encodes CDR1 MGHRA and CDR2 YSYEKL. This CDR3 is 13 amino acids long. The V end lost 7 bases, the J end lost 11 bases, and 17 bases lay between the germline ends. This CDR3 reads CASKGIREKKLFF. CDR3 sequence (DNA): TGCGCCAGCAAGGGTATACGGGAAAAGAAACTGTTTTTT.

The V call is TRBV20-1, the J call TRBJ2-1, with D possibly being TRBD2 (6 bases). The germline V and J ends were trimmed by 0 bases and 4 bases, with 7 bases remaining between them. CDR1 DFQATT and CDR2 SNEGSKA come from the germline V gene (reference sequence). There are 13 residues in the CDR3. Here the CDR3 DNA reads TGCAGTGCTAGAGATGGGGGGTACAATGAGCAGTTCTTC. Its protein is CSARDGGYNEQFF.

V usage is TRBV7-2 and J usage is TRBJ2-3; a possible D gene is TRBD2 (6 bases). Germline V gene sequence: CDR1 SGHTA, CDR2 FQGNSA. CDR3 length: 16 residues. Deletions cut 7 bases from V and 5 bases from J, with 22 bases between. The CDR3, as DNA: TGTGCCAGCACCGGTCCCCGGGACTTCTATAAAGATACGCAGTATTTT. Its translation is CASTGPRDFYKDTQYF.

The sample holds one count of this clonotype. This chain links TRBV7-6 with TRBJ1-1; TRBD1 is a possible D gene (6 bases). Deletions cut 7 bases from V and 1 base from J, with 19 bases between. The CDR3 extends over 16 amino acids. Germline values: CDR1 SGHVS, CDR2 FNYEAQ. The CDR3 spells CASKPGAPFSNTEAFF. CDR3 nucleotide sequence: TGTGCCAGCAAACCGGGGGCCCCCTTTTCGAACACTGAAGCTTTCTTT.

This clonotype was detected ten times or more. Here the CDR3 reads CASSPRGGNQPQHF. The CDR3 nucleotides are TGTGCCAGCAGTCCAAGGGGGGGCAATCAGCCCCAGCATTTT. The chain couples TRBV12-3 or TRBV12-4 to TRBJ1-5; a weak D match, TRBD1 (6 bases). This CDR3 is built from 14 residues. V lost 5 bases, J lost 2 bases, and 10 bases lay in between.

This chain uses TRBV7-6 with TRBJ1-6; D is possibly TRBD1 (5 bases). The germline V gene has CDR1 SGHVS and CDR2 FNYEAQ. Between the trimmed V and J ends, which lost 4 bases and 6 bases, there was a span of 16 bases. The CDR3 is 16 amino acids. The CDR3 coding sequence is TGTGCCAGCAGCTCCTCTGGGGGGGTTCGTAATTCACCCCTCCACTTT. Its protein product is CASSSSGGVRNSPLHF.

The chain recombines TRBV6-5 with TRBJ2-1, with TRBD2 matching over 12 bases. The germline CDR1 and CDR2 sequences are MNHEY and SVGAGI. With 4 bases clipped from V and 8 bases from J, the junction kept 6 bases outside the gene matches. The CDR3 totals 15 residues. As DNA, the CDR3 is TGTGCCAGCAGTTCCGGGACTAGCGGGCCCCATGAGCAGTTCTTC. Protein sequence: CASSSGTSGPHEQFF.

V usage is TRBV6-1 and J usage is TRBJ1-2; 8 bases match TRBD1. Germline trimming cut 6 bases from V and 3 bases from J; bases unmatched to any gene: 9. The CDR3 sequence is 15 residues long. The germline CDR1 and CDR2 sequences are MNHNS and SASEGT. CDR3 sequence (DNA): TGTGCCAGCAGCCATCTGACAGGGGCGGACTATGGCTACACCTTC. Translated: CASSHLTGADYGYTF.

This clonotype was recorded at least ten times. This chain connects TRBV5-6 to TRBJ1-1; the D gene is possibly TRBD1 (5 bases). Germline V gene data show CDR1 as SGHDT and CDR2 as YYEEEE. Deletions cut 10 bases from V and 1 base from J, with 17 bases between. This CDR3 comprises 14 residues. The CDR3 region has the DNA TGTGCCTCGGGCATGGGGACCGCGAACACTGAAGCTTTCTTT. Protein product: CASGMGTANTEAFF.

The chain carries TRBV10-1 and TRBJ1-1; D gene uncertain. Trimming removed 10 bases from V and 1 base from J, with 10 bases in between. This CDR3 has 12 residues. CDR1 WNHNN and CDR2 SYGVQD come from the germline V gene (reference sequence). CDR3 in DNA: TGCGCCACCCAAGGGAAGAACACTGAAGCTTTCTTT. This sequence encodes CATQGKNTEAFF.